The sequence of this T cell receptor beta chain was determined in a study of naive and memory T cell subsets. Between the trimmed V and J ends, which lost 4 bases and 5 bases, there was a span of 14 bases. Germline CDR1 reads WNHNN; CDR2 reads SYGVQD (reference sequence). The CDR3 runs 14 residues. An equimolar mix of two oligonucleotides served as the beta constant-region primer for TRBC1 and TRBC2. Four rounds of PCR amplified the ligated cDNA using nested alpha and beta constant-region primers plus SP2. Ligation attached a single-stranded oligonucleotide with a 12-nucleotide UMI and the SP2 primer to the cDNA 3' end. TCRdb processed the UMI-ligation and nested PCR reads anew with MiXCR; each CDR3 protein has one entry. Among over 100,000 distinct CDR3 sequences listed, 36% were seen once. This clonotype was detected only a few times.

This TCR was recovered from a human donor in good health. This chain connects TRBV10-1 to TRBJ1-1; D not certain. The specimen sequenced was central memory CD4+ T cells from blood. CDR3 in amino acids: CASSAQKGRTEAFF. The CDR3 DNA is TGCGCCAGCAGTGCCCAGAAAGGGAGGACTGAAGCTTTCTTT.